This TCR beta chain stems from a study of control samples from healthy donors and cancer patients. This clone was counted between two and nine times. Data came from immunoSEQ multiplex PCR; TCRdb stores just in-frame clones and leaves some out. The sample contains some 140,000 clones, about 94% of which appear only once. The sequence was collected from a man in his forties or fifties in good health. Input material: blood.

This chain's CDR3 is CSYVSGLMNTEAFF. The CDR3 nucleotides read TGCAGCTACGTGTCAGGACTTATGAACACTGAAGCTTTCTTT. The chain joins TRBV29-1 to TRBJ1-1, with D hard to call. V gave up 8 bases and J gave up 0 bases, with 16 bases separating them. Per germline, CDR1 SQVTM and CDR2 ANQGSEA. The CDR3 is made up of 14 amino acids.